The T cell receptor (beta chain) under discussion was sequenced for a study of long-term antiretroviral therapy in people with HIV. The libraries were made with immunoSEQ v3.0 at survey level. Only in-frame clones appear in the TCRdb table, and some are missing; sequencing was by immunoSEQ multiplex PCR. The table has approximately 25,000 clones, approximately 82% seen once. Trimming left V 8 bases short and J 8 bases short, with 15 bases between. The CDR3 totals 12 residues. In germline, CDR1 is MNHEY, CDR2 SVGAGI. Per donor, at least one pre-ART and at least two post-ART PBMC samples were obtained. Study results and caveats: Diversity measured after ART increased yet remained under transplant donor controls.

A remark on this clone: Its antigen is unknown.

The sequencing here drew on unsorted PBMCs, taken 3 years after starting antiretroviral therapy. The rearrangement uses TRBV6-5 and TRBJ1-1; no clear D gene. This TCR came from a man aged 45-65 years with HIV. The CDR3, as DNA: TGTGCCAGCGGCAGATCTGCGGGGGAAGCTTTCTTT. Translation: CASGRSAGEAFF.